These 31 T cell receptor beta chains share one sample of origin, sequenced in a study of T-cell memory formation after mild COVID-19. TCRdb re-called the 5' RACE reads through MiXCR, storing one row per CDR3 protein. Among 45,000 to 65,000 distinct CDR3 sequences listed, more than 8% were seen once. Sequenced: PBMCs or a T cell subset sorted from them (not recorded which). The receptors were sampled from a young man who had mild COVID-19 (a few samples of this study predate the infection). Cell type and time point are not known.

The rearrangement joins TRBV4-3 to TRBJ2-3, with a tentative D call TRBD2 (5 bases). This CDR3 is 14 amino acids long. The germline V gene encodes CDR1 LGHNA and CDR2 YSLEER. Trimming took 3 bases from V and 4 from J, leaving 11 bases between them. The CDR3 loop is CASSQLSGSDTQYF. Here the CDR3 DNA reads TGCGCCAGCAGCCAGCTGTCGGGGTCAGATACGCAGTATTTT.

The chain couples TRBV2 to TRBJ2-1, with D unresolved. Germline loops: CDR1 SNHLY, CDR2 FYNNEI. This CDR3 comprises 13 residues. Deletions cut 7 bases from V and 9 bases from J, with 16 bases between. The CDR3: CASIGWVSSEQFF. The CDR3 nucleotides read TGTGCCAGCATCGGATGGGTCAGTTCTGAGCAGTTCTTC. The full variable domain, with the rest looked up from reference TRBV2 and TRBJ2-1, is EPEVTQTPSHQVTQMGQEVILRCVPISNHLYFYWYRQILGQKVEFLVSFYNNEISEKSEIFDDQFSVERPDGSNFTLKIRSTKLEDSAMYFCASIGWVSSEQFFGPGTRLTVL.

This clonotype has only a few counts. The V gene is TRBV7-9, the J gene TRBJ1-5; D ambiguous. The CDR3 extends over 14 amino acids. The germline gives CDR1 SEHNR, CDR2 FQNEAQ (reference sequence). V dropped 1 base and J dropped 5 bases, with 9 bases sitting between them. The CDR3 is CASSLGQDHQPQHF. Here the CDR3 DNA reads TGTGCCAGCAGCTTAGGGCAGGACCATCAGCCCCAGCATTTT.

This clonotype was seen a few times. This chain connects TRBV2 to TRBJ2-3; D is uncertain. CDR3 length equals 14 residues. V shed 0 bases and J shed 4 bases, with 8 bases lying between them. From germline, CDR1 is SNHLY and CDR2 FYNNEI. CDR3 region: CASSEALMADTQYF. CDR3 DNA: TGTGCCAGCAGTGAAGCGCTTATGGCAGATACGCAGTATTTT.

This clonotype has ten or more counts. The rearrangement uses TRBV12-3 or TRBV12-4 and TRBJ2-7; no firm D call. Deletions cut 3 bases from V and 12 bases from J, with 15 bases between. CDR3 size: 12 residues. The CDR3 sequence: CASSFSTGYTYF. CDR3 bases: TGTGCCAGCAGTTTTAGTACGGGTTACACGTACTTC.

This clonotype has just a few counts. The V call is TRBV12-3 or TRBV12-4, the J call TRBJ1-1; no clear D. This CDR3 is 13 amino acids long. V was trimmed by 4 bases and J by 3 bases, leaving 9 bases between them. The CDR3 is CASSWAEHTEAFF. CDR3 nucleotide sequence: TGTGCCAGCAGTTGGGCAGAGCACACTGAAGCTTTCTTT.

This clonotype was detected only a few times. The chain combines TRBV7-2 with TRBJ1-5; TRBD1 agrees at 7 bases. Germline V CDR1 and CDR2: SGHTA, FQGNSA. With 4 bases clipped from V and 5 bases from J, the junction kept 5 bases outside the gene matches. The length of the CDR3 is 14 residues. The CDR3 DNA reads as TGTGCCAGCAGCTCTCAGGGGGGGGATCAGCCCCAGCATTTT. Its translation: CASSSQGGDQPQHF.

The chain links TRBV7-3 to TRBJ1-1; possibly TRBD1 for D (6 bases). V was clipped by 8 bases and J by 1 base, with 11 bases between them. Germline V gene data show CDR1 as SGHTA and CDR2 as FQGTGA. CDR3 length: 13 amino acids. This CDR3 is CASGDTANTEAFF. The DNA of the CDR3 is TGTGCCAGCGGGGACACAGCGAACACTGAAGCTTTCTTT.

This clonotype came up many times. The chain combines TRBV7-8 with TRBJ2-5; no firm D call. The CDR3 contains 14 residues. Germline lookup yields CDR1 SGHVS and CDR2 FQNEAQ. The V end lost 5 bases, the J end lost 2 bases, and 12 bases lay between the germline ends. Here the CDR3 DNA reads TGTGCCAGCAGCCAAGAGCCCCTTCAAGAGACCCAGTACTTC. Amino acids: CASSQEPLQETQYF.

The chain is built from TRBV7-9 and TRBJ2-2; 8 nucleotides match TRBD1. J gave up 1 base and V 5 bases, and 9 bases lay outside the gene matches. Per germline, CDR1 SEHNR and CDR2 FQNEAQ (reference sequence). The length of the CDR3 is 17 residues. The CDR3: CASSRGPGGLNTGELFF. The CDR3, as DNA: TGTGCCAGCAGCCGAGGGCCAGGGGGCTTGAACACCGGGGAGCTGTTTTTT.

Only a few counts were recorded for this clonotype. V usage is TRBV5-6 and J usage is TRBJ2-3; D unclear. Trimming stripped 0 bases from V and 3 bases from J, with 8 bases between. Germline V lookup: CDR1 SGHDT, CDR2 YYEEEE. The CDR3 length is 14 residues. CDR3 sequence reads: CASSLVEWTDTQYF. CDR3 DNA: TGTGCCAGCAGCTTGGTTGAATGGACAGATACGCAGTATTTT. Full variable domain (missing parts from reference TRBV5-6 and TRBJ2-3): DAGVTQSPTHLIKTRGQQVTLRCSPKSGHDTVSWYQQALGQGPQFIFQYYEEEERQRGNFPDRFSGHQFPNYSSELNVNALLLGDSALYLCASSLVEWTDTQYFGPGTRLTVL.

In its sample, this clonotype was seen many times. This chain uses TRBV6-5 with TRBJ2-3; D tentatively reads TRBD1 or TRBD2 (5 bases each). CDR3 length: 13 residues. Germline V lookup: CDR1 MNHEY, CDR2 SVGAGI. The germline V and J ends were trimmed by 6 bases and 0 bases, with 7 bases remaining between them. DNA of the CDR3: TGTGCCAGCAGACGGGACAGCACAGATACGCAGTATTTT. Amino acid sequence: CASRRDSTDTQYF.

This clonotype was observed at least ten times. This chain joins TRBV7-3 and TRBJ2-5; 9 bases map to TRBD1. The CDR3 extends over 14 amino acids. Germline CDR1 is SGHTA and CDR2 is FQGTGA. The V and J ends lost 4 bases and 5 bases, in that order; junction bases with no gene match: 5. This chain's CDR3 is CASSSGTGTETQYF. The DNA of the CDR3 is TGTGCCAGCAGCTCGGGGACAGGGACGGAGACCCAGTACTTC.

This clonotype came up a few times. CDR3 in amino acids: CASSKGDRANYGYTF. In nucleotides, the CDR3 is TGTGCCAGTAGTAAAGGGGACAGGGCAAACTATGGCTACACCTTC. The chain is built from TRBV19 and TRBJ1-2, with 9 positions matching TRBD1. CDR3 length: 15 residues. J lost 2 bases, V lost 4 bases, and 5 bases had no gene match. Germline V gives CDR1 LNHDA, CDR2 SQIVND (reference sequence). Full variable domain (outside the CDR3, taken from reference TRBV19 and TRBJ1-2): DGGITQSPKYLFRKEGQNVTLSCEQNLNHDAMYWYRQDPGQGLRLIYYSQIVNDFQKGDIAEGYSVSREKKESFPLTVTSAQKNPTAFYLCASSKGDRANYGYTFGSGTRLTVV.

The chain joins TRBV20-1 to TRBJ1-2, with no clear D. The length of the CDR3 is 15 residues. Trimming took off 1 base at V and 4 bases at J, with 16 bases between the two ends. Germline loops: CDR1 DFQATT, CDR2 SNEGSKA (reference sequence). CDR3 bases: TGCAGTGCTAGAGGCGGCAGGTCCGCGGGCTATGGCTACACCTTC. It codes for CSARGGRSAGYGYTF.

This chain uses TRBV4-3 with TRBJ1-2, with TRBD1 matching over 7 bases. Germline lookup yields CDR1 LGHNA and CDR2 YSLEER. The trim removed 0 bases at V and 2 bases at J, leaving 15 bases unmatched. The CDR3 has 19 residues. CDR3 sequence: CASSQERIGTATGNYGYTF. CDR3 coding DNA: TGCGCCAGCAGCCAAGAAAGGATCGGGACAGCGACGGGCAACTATGGCTACACCTTC.

By its share, this clonotype is medium-sized (0.01 to 0.1%). The chain uses TRBV4-2 and TRBJ2-3; D is undetermined. This CDR3 is built from 11 residues. With 3 bases removed from V and 4 bases from J, the gap between germline ends came to 2 bases. Germline V gene data show CDR1 as LGHNA and CDR2 as YNFKEQ. The CDR3 region is CASSHSDTQYF. As DNA, the CDR3 is TGTGCCAGCAGCCACTCAGATACGCAGTATTTT.

The CDR3 region has the DNA TGTGCCAGCAGCTTAGGAGACAGGGGGCGCACAGATACGCAGTATTTT. Translation gives CASSLGDRGRTDTQYF. This sequence joins TRBV7-9 and TRBJ2-3; the match to TRBD1 covers 10 bases. Losses at the gene ends were 1 base for V and 1 base for J; bases not matched to a gene: 2. The length of the CDR3 is 16 residues. The germline gives CDR1 SEHNR, CDR2 FQNEAQ (reference sequence).

The chain joins TRBV4-1 to TRBJ1-5, with D maybe TRBD1 (5 bases). The CDR3 is made up of 16 amino acids. CDR1 and CDR2 (germline): MGHRA, YSYEKL. The V and J ends lost 3 bases and 2 bases respectively, with 14 bases between them. The CDR3 spells CASSQSAGSGNQPQHF. Written as DNA, the CDR3 is TGCGCCAGCAGCCAGTCCGCAGGGTCGGGCAATCAGCCCCAGCATTTT.

The rearrangement links TRBV12-3 or TRBV12-4 to TRBJ1-5; D unclear. The V end lost 7 bases, the J end lost 7 bases, and 14 bases lay between the germline ends. This CDR3 region has 13 residues. The CDR3 here is CASKAGLRQPQHF. Written as DNA, the CDR3 is TGTGCCAGCAAGGCGGGTTTGAGACAGCCCCAGCATTTT.

This clonotype was counted between two and nine times. The J gene is TRBJ2-1, the V gene TRBV7-2, with TRBD1 matching 7 bases. The CDR3 has 16 amino acids. V shed 0 bases and J 3 bases; nucleotides not matched to a gene: 5. From germline, CDR1 is SGHTA and CDR2 FQGNSA. CDR3 nucleotide sequence: TGTGCCAGCAGCTTAGCGATGGCAGGGGGCTACAATGAGCAGTTCTTC. Protein: CASSLAMAGGYNEQFF.

The chain recombines TRBV14 with TRBJ1-3, with D perhaps TRBD1 (5 bases). CDR3 length equals 16 residues. CDR1 is SGHDN, CDR2 FVKESK, per germline. The V end was cut by 0 bases, the J end by 3 bases, with 12 bases between. CDR3 in amino acids: CASSQDPGRIGNTIYF. CDR3 DNA sequence: TGTGCCAGCAGCCAAGACCCAGGGAGGATTGGAAACACCATATATTTT.

This chain connects TRBV7-2 to TRBJ1-5; 9 positions agree with TRBD1. Germline loops: CDR1 SGHTA, CDR2 FQGNSA. The CDR3 runs to 14 residues. Losses at the gene ends were 4 bases for V and 7 bases for J; bases not matched to a gene: 5. In DNA form, the CDR3 reads TGTGCCAGCAGCTCGGGACAGGGAGTCCAGCCCCAGCATTTT. It encodes CASSSGQGVQPQHF. Complete variable domain (other parts from reference TRBV7-2 and TRBJ1-5): GAGVSQSPSNKVTEKGKDVELRCDPISGHTALYWYRQSLGQGLEFLIYFQGNSAPDKSGLPSDRFSAERTGGSVSTLTIQRTQQEDSAVYLCASSSGQGVQPQHFGDGTRLSIL.

There are a few counts of this clonotype. The V call is TRBV10-2, the J call TRBJ2-1; D is ambiguous. Per the germline V gene, CDR1 is WSHSY and CDR2 is SAAADI. This CDR3 has 12 amino acids. The ends were cut back, 4 bases at V and 6 bases at J, with 7 bases in the middle. DNA for the CDR3: TGCGCCAGCAGTGGACACATCAATGAGCAGTTCTTC. It translates to CASSGHINEQFF.

The chain uses TRBV7-9 and TRBJ2-1; 9 bases align to TRBD1. V dropped 5 bases and J dropped 10; count of bases not matched to a gene: 9. CDR3 length equals 14 residues. Germline CDR1 and CDR2: SEHNR and FQNEAQ (reference sequence). CDR3 sequence: CASSEQGQGGEQFF. CDR3 in DNA: TGTGCCAGCAGCGAGCAGGGACAGGGAGGAGAGCAGTTCTTC.

The J gene is TRBJ1-1, the V gene TRBV6-5; D unresolved. The ends were cut back, 6 bases at V and 3 bases at J, with 11 bases in the middle. The CDR3 is 13 amino acids. Per the germline V gene, CDR1 is MNHEY and CDR2 is SVGAGI. This CDR3 reads CASSQTRDTEAFF. The CDR3 DNA reads as TGTGCCAGCAGCCAGACTCGAGACACTGAAGCTTTCTTT.

CDR3 loop: CASSPRPSGGTYEQYF. CDR3 coding DNA: TGTGCCAGCAGCCCCCGACCGTCAGGGGGGACTTACGAGCAGTACTTC. This rearrangement joins TRBV7-2 to TRBJ2-7, with D possibly being TRBD1 (7 bases). The CDR3 is 16 residues long. Trimming removed 5 bases at V and 4 bases at J, with 21 bases between. Germline loops: CDR1 SGHTA, CDR2 FQGNSA.

This clonotype was detected a few times. The rearrangement joins TRBV30 to TRBJ2-3; TRBD2 agrees at 9 bases. CDR1 and CDR2 (germline): GTSNPN, SVGIG (reference sequence). CDR3 length: 16 residues. V shed 0 bases, J shed 2 bases, and the junction held 6 bases outside the gene matches. CDR3 sequence: CAWSVGLAGFTDTQYF. The CDR3 DNA reads TGTGCCTGGAGTGTCGGTCTAGCGGGGTTCACAGATACGCAGTATTTT.

This clonotype was detected only a few times. J is TRBJ1-1 and V is TRBV6-5; maybe TRBD1 (5 bases). The V and J ends lost 7 bases and 1 base respectively, with 13 bases between them. This CDR3 comprises 14 residues. Germline V CDR1 and CDR2: MNHEY, SVGAGI. The chain's CDR3 is CASNTGGSNTEAFF. The CDR3 DNA is TGTGCCAGCAACACCGGGGGGTCGAACACTGAAGCTTTCTTT.

This clonotype has just a few counts. This chain uses TRBV27 with TRBJ2-1; D remains unclear. Germline V gene sequence: CDR1 MNHEY, CDR2 SMNVEV (reference sequence). The V gene lost 5 bases and the J gene lost 0 bases, with 11 bases spanning the gap. There are 15 residues in the CDR3. The CDR3 reads CASSRPESSYNEQFF. Here the CDR3 DNA reads TGTGCCAGCAGTCGCCCCGAGAGCTCCTACAATGAGCAGTTCTTC.

The chain has TRBV29-1 and TRBJ2-1; 9 bases align to TRBD1. Germline values: CDR1 SQVTM, CDR2 ANQGSEA. The CDR3 totals 17 residues. The J segment lost 0 bases and the V segment lost 6 bases, leaving 12 bases of the junction unmatched. CDR3 residues: CSVTGQGGMVSYNEQFF. DNA for the CDR3: TGCAGCGTAACGGGACAGGGAGGGATGGTCTCCTACAATGAGCAGTTCTTC.